The subject of this entry is one T cell receptor (beta chain). The junction shows a germline mismatch at one end, possibly a read error. These data originate in a study of tumor-infiltrating lymphocytes in primary liver carcinoma. Whole-study context: These were node-negative, non-metastatic T1-T3 tumors of about 4.2 to 11 cm. Productive TCRbeta read yields ran from roughly 3.5 to 7 million per sample and were similar between tissues.

Researchers drew blood RNA from unsorted whole blood and extracted germline DNA as well. TCR beta cDNA was prepared out of about 510 ng total RNA by means of a constant-region primer. TCR beta libraries came from three nested multiplex PCR rounds using slightly modified ARM-PCR. Running roughly 10 cycles apiece, the first two PCR rounds relied on TRBV1-TRBV30 forward primers together with a C-beta reverse primer. TCRdb reanalysed the multiplex PCR reads using MiXCR and keeps one entry per CDR3 protein. The sample has approximately 330,000 distinct CDR3 sequences; around 60% are singletons. Germline-derived CDR1 and CDR2 are SGHAT and FQDESV (reference sequence). This CDR3 contains 13 residues.

Material for sequencing was peripheral blood. The rearrangement joins TRBV11-1 to TRBJ2-7; tentatively, D is TRBD2 (5 bases). The clonotype was recovered from a man aged 35-49 years with primary liver carcinoma and hepatitis B virus infection. In DNA, the CDR3 is TGTGCTAGCAGACGAGGACTGCTCTACGAGCAGTGCTTC. The encoded protein is CASRRGLLYEQCF.